The 22 T cell receptor beta chains below all came from one sample that was sequenced in a study of memory CD4+ T cells and cytomegalovirus serostatus. The sort gate was single viable CD3+CD4+CD8-CD45RO+ cells for memory CD4+ T cells. Assay: immunoSEQ multiplex PCR; the TCRdb copy retains only in-frame clones and omits some. Of tens of thousands of clones detected, 82% appear once; the ten largest clones hold under 0.65%. Sequenced: memory CD4+ T cells from blood. The receptors here all came from an adult in good health and CMV-seronegative.

The V call is TRBV15, the J call TRBJ1-4; D gene uncertain. Looked up from germline, CDR1 is LNHNV and CDR2 is YYDKDF (reference sequence). This CDR3 comprises 12 residues. V shed 0 bases and J shed 16 bases, with 12 bases lying between them. The CDR3 protein is CATSRDFEYQFF. CDR3 DNA sequence: TGTGCCACCAGCAGAGATTTCGAGTACCAGTTTTTT.

The gene calls are TRBV7-2 and TRBJ2-5; TRBD1 aligns across 7 bases. J lost 2 bases, V lost 2 bases, and 5 bases had no gene match. The germline CDR1 and CDR2 sequences are SGHTA and FQGNSA. There are 15 residues in the CDR3. The CDR3 protein is CASSLNQGQQETQYF. CDR3 nucleotides: TGTGCCAGCAGCTTAAACCAGGGACAGCAAGAGACCCAGTACTTC.

The chain uses TRBV5-1 and TRBJ1-3; D remains unclear. Between the trimmed V and J ends, which lost 1 base and 0 bases, there was a span of 17 bases. CDR1 SGHRS and CDR2 YFSETQ come from the germline V gene. This CDR3 contains 18 residues. CDR3 residues: CASSLYTRAVVSGNTIYF. DNA for the CDR3: TGCGCCAGCAGCTTGTATACGCGGGCAGTCGTCTCTGGAAACACCATATATTTT.

The rearrangement uses TRBV18 and TRBJ2-3; 8 nucleotides line up with TRBD1. Looked up from germline, CDR1 is KGHSH and CDR2 is LQKENI. This CDR3 comprises 15 residues. After removal of 6 bases from V and 2 bases from J, the junction contained 7 bases not matched to a gene. The CDR3: CASSFDRGNTDTQYF. DNA of the CDR3: TGTGCCAGCTCGTTTGACAGGGGAAACACAGATACGCAGTATTTT.

In its sample, this clone was seen once. J is TRBJ2-7 and V is TRBV4-1; TRBD1 aligns across 8 bases. Trimming at V came to 3 bases and at J to 3 bases, leaving 4 bases not matched to a gene. Per the germline V gene, CDR1 is MGHRA and CDR2 is YSYEKL. The CDR3 extends over 14 amino acids. The CDR3 nucleotides are TGCGCCAGCAGCCATCAAGGACAGGGCTACGAGCAGTACTTC. As protein: CASSHQGQGYEQYF.

The J gene is TRBJ2-1, the V gene TRBV14, with 10 positions matching TRBD2. Trimming removed 2 bases from V and 4 bases from J; junction bases left unmatched: 2. Germline V gene data show CDR1 as SGHDN and CDR2 as FVKESK. There are 15 residues in the CDR3. CDR3 in DNA: TGTGCCAGCAGCCAACTGACTAGCGGGTACAATGAGCAGTTCTTC. Amino acids: CASSQLTSGYNEQFF.

This chain joins TRBV5-1 and TRBJ2-6; D gene ambiguous. Germline lookup yields CDR1 SGHRS and CDR2 YFSETQ. The CDR3 totals 16 residues. Trimming shortened V by 0 bases and J by 0 bases, and 7 bases separated the two germline ends. As DNA, the CDR3 is TGCGCCAGCAGCTTGGGACAACTCTCTGGGGCCAACGTCCTGACTTTC. Encoded protein: CASSLGQLSGANVLTF.

This chain uses TRBV6-4 with TRBJ1-5; tentatively, D is TRBD1 (6 bases). This CDR3 spans 13 amino acids. In germline, CDR1 is MRHNA, CDR2 SNTAGT. The germline V and J ends were trimmed by 4 bases and 6 bases, with 10 bases remaining between them. The CDR3 DNA reads TGTGCCAGCAGTGGGGAACAGGGTCAGCCCCAGCATTTT. Translation gives CASSGEQGQPQHF.

The J gene is TRBJ2-2, the V gene TRBV10-3; D is perhaps TRBD1 or TRBD2 (5 bases each). The germline V and J ends were trimmed by 4 bases and 4 bases, with 13 bases remaining between them. CDR1 and CDR2 (germline): ENHRY, SYGVKD. The CDR3 sequence is 15 residues long. CDR3 bases: TGTGCCATCAGTGCCCTGGCAGGGACCACCGGGGAGCTGTTTTTT. Its translation is CAISALAGTTGELFF.

The chain employs TRBV7-9 and TRBJ2-1, with TRBD1 identical over 9 bases. CDR1 and CDR2 (germline): SEHNR, FQNEAQ (reference sequence). This CDR3 is built from 14 residues. V lost 5 bases, J lost 8 bases, and 7 bases stayed unmatched. CDR3 bases: TGTGCCAGCAGCGTACAGGGGGCGGGTGATGAGCAGTTCTTC. It specifies CASSVQGAGDEQFF.

In regard to this clone: The germline gene is not matched at one end of the junction; a read error may be the cause. This chain links TRBV7-7 with TRBJ2-6; no definite D call. The germline V gene has CDR1 SSHAT and CDR2 FNYEAQ (reference sequence). This CDR3 is 14 amino acids long. The CDR3 loop is CASSLSSGANVLTF. CDR3 coding DNA: TGTGCTAGCAGCTTGAGCTCTGGGGCCAACGTCCTGACTTTC. The full variable domain, in which reference TRBV7-7 and TRBJ2-6 provide the parts outside the CDR3, is GAGVSQSPRYKVTKRGQDVTLRCDPISSHATLYWYQQALGQGPEFLTYFNYEAQPDKSGLPSDRFSAERPEGSISTLTIQRTEQRDSAMYRCASSLSSGANVLTFGAGSRLTVL.

The V call is TRBV6-5, the J call TRBJ2-7; D possibly uses TRBD1 or TRBD2 (6 bases each). This CDR3 region has 13 residues. The germline CDR1 and CDR2 sequences are MNHEY and SVGAGI. Trimming stripped 10 bases from V and 5 bases from J, with 18 bases between. The CDR3 DNA is TGTGCCACCCTAGGACGGGGGCGCGACGAGCAGTACTTC. Translation gives CATLGRGRDEQYF.

V usage is TRBV7-8 and J usage is TRBJ1-6; perhaps TRBD1 as D (5 bases). V lost 5 bases and J 8 bases, leaving 10 bases between the germline ends. Looked up from germline, CDR1 is SGHVS and CDR2 is FQNEAQ. CDR3 length: 13 residues. The CDR3 DNA reads TGTGCCAGCAGCCCCGGGACGGATTCACCCCTCCACTTT. This sequence encodes CASSPGTDSPLHF. The full variable domain, with the rest looked up from reference TRBV7-8 and TRBJ1-6, is GAGVSQSPRYKVAKRGQDVALRCDPISGHVSLFWYQQALGQGPEFLTYFQNEAQLDKSGLPSDRFFAERPEGSVSTLKIQRTQQEDSAVYLCASSPGTDSPLHFGNGTRLTVT.

The gene calls are TRBV19 and TRBJ1-2; 8 bases map to TRBD1. V lost 3 bases, J lost 8 bases, and 8 bases stayed unmatched. This CDR3 has 14 residues. Germline assignment: CDR1 LNHDA and CDR2 SQIVND (reference sequence). This chain's CDR3 is CASSIGQGKFGYTF. The CDR3 DNA follows: TGTGCCAGTAGTATCGGACAGGGCAAGTTCGGCTACACCTTC.

V gene TRBV14 combines with J gene TRBJ1-2, with a possible D match to TRBD1 (6 bases). Germline CDR1 SGHDN, CDR2 FVKESK. Trimming took off 9 bases at V and 7 bases at J, with 15 bases between the two ends. The CDR3 totals 12 residues. The CDR3 DNA reads as TGTGCCAGTGGGAAACAGGGTGCTGGCTACACCTTC. Protein: CASGKQGAGYTF.

V gene TRBV2 combines with J gene TRBJ1-1, with D possibly matching TRBD1 (5 bases). CDR1 is SNHLY, CDR2 FYNNEI, per germline. The V and J ends lost 4 bases and 1 base respectively, with 22 bases between them. The CDR3 runs 18 residues. CDR3 nucleotide sequence: TGTGCCAGCAGTGTTAGGGGAGGGGACCCTTGGGGGAACACTGAAGCTTTCTTT. As protein: CASSVRGGDPWGNTEAFF. Based on the CDR3 plus reference TRBV2 and TRBJ1-1, the full variable domain is EPEVTQTPSHQVTQMGQEVILRCVPISNHLYFYWYRQILGQKVEFLVSFYNNEISEKSEIFDDQFSVERPDGSNFTLKIRSTKLEDSAMYFCASSVRGGDPWGNTEAFFGQGTRLTVV.

This clone is a singleton in its sample. One end of the junction varies from germline; a read error may be responsible. The rearrangement uses TRBV7-9 and TRBJ2-3, with TRBD2 as a possible D gene (5 bases). CDR3 length: 15 amino acids. From germline, CDR1 is SEHNR and CDR2 FQNEAQ (reference sequence). CDR3 sequence reads: CASSLVNPSRDTQYF. The CDR3 DNA sequence: TGTGCCAGCAGCTTAGTCAATCCTAGCAGAGATACGCAGTATTTT.

The genes are TRBV28 and TRBJ2-5; 7 bases are a match to TRBD1. This CDR3 has 12 residues. Per the germline V gene, CDR1 is MDHEN and CDR2 is SYDVKM. V gave up 8 bases and J gave up 9 bases; unmatched junction bases: 9. The CDR3, as DNA: TGTGCCAGCTTCGGACAGGCAGGGGCCCAGTACTTC. This gives the protein CASFGQAGAQYF.

This chain joins TRBV29-1 and TRBJ2-4, with 8 bases fitting TRBD1. The CDR3 spans 12 residues. Germline values: CDR1 SQVTM, CDR2 ANQGSEA. V lost 7 bases to trimming and J lost 4 bases; unmatched junction nucleotides: 3. The CDR3 DNA sequence: TGCAGCGCCGGACAGGGAAAAAACATTCAGTACTTC. Protein: CSAGQGKNIQYF. Based on the CDR3 plus reference TRBV29-1 and TRBJ2-4, the full variable domain is SAVISQKPSRDICQRGTSLTIQCQVDSQVTMMFWYRQQPGQSLTLIATANQGSEATYESGFVIDKFPISRPNLTFSTLTVSNMSPEDSSIYLCSAGQGKNIQYFGAGTRLSVL.

With regard to this clone: No DNA is shown, since the ends of the CDR3 on it are uncertain; the CDR3 is the one TCRdb lists. CDR3 in amino acids: CASSFVGLGAF. The rearrangement links TRBV7-9 to TRBJ1-2. The CDR3 has 11 residues if both end residues are counted. From germline, CDR1 is SEHNR and CDR2 FQNEAQ (reference sequence).

This chain links TRBV30 with TRBJ1-1, with D perhaps TRBD1 (6 bases). The CDR3 extends over 13 amino acids. Germline V gene data show CDR1 as GTSNPN and CDR2 as SVGIG (reference sequence). Trimming removed 2 bases from V and 7 bases from J, with 14 bases in between. The CDR3 sequence: CAWSPGTPIEAFF. The CDR3 nucleotides read TGTGCCTGGAGTCCTGGGACACCTATTGAAGCTTTCTTT. Combining the CDR3 with reference TRBV30 and TRBJ1-1 gives the whole variable domain SQTIHQWPATLVQPVGSPLSLECTVEGTSNPNLYWYRQAAGRGLQLLFYSVGIGQISSEVPQNLSASRPQDRQFILSSKKLLLSDSGFYLCAWSPGTPIEAFFGQGTRLTVV.

The rearrangement links TRBV7-3 to TRBJ2-5; 7 positions match TRBD1. The CDR3 extends over 13 amino acids. CDR1 is SGHTA and CDR2 is FQGTGA in the germline V gene. V gave up 5 bases and J gave up 4 bases; unmatched junction bases: 4. The CDR3 protein is CASSRDRRETQYF. CDR3 nucleotides: TGTGCCAGCAGCCGGGACAGAAGAGAGACCCAGTACTTC.